The table lists the clone carrying this T cell receptor (beta chain) with a few counts. What it binds is not known. The sample originates from a study of naive and memory T cell subsets. Points from the study as a whole: In CD4 and CD8 cells, diversity dropped from naive through EMRA. TCR abundance followed a power law differing between naive and memory subsets.

Germline CDR1 LNHDA, CDR2 SQIVND (reference sequence). The V gene lost 3 bases and the J gene lost 5 bases, with 11 bases spanning the gap. The CDR3 contains 15 residues. An equimolar mix of two oligonucleotides served as the beta constant-region primer for TRBC1 and TRBC2. TCRdb fed the UMI-ligation and nested PCR reads into MiXCR, producing one record per CDR3 protein. The sample holds roughly 27,000 distinct CDR3 sequences, approximately 12% seen once. Four subsets defined by CD45RA and CD27 were sorted after CD3, CD4, CD8 and live/dead staining. Effector memory cells were sorted as CD45RA-CD27-, EMRA cells as CD45RA+CD27-.

The sequence came from a human donor in good health. This chain connects TRBV19 to TRBJ1-6; no definite D call. Sequenced material: effector memory CD4+ T cells from blood. Subset described: effector memory, CD45RA- CD27-. The DNA of the CDR3 is TGTGCCAGTAGTATGAGGGAATTGAATAATTCACCCCTCCACTTT. As protein: CASSMRELNNSPLHF.